What follows are 25 T cell receptor beta chains derived from one specimen sequenced in a study of beta chain features in type 1 diabetes. The sequenced template was cDNA made from the entire isolated RNA. Profiling relied on immunoSEQ multiplex PCR, and the TCRdb table lists in-frame clones only, not all of them. In the table there are some 250,000 clones, less than 35% of which are singletons. The sequenced sample was central memory CD4+ T cells from blood. The receptors originated from a man under 40 in good health.

The chain joins TRBV5-4 to TRBJ1-3; TRBD1 matches at 10 bases. The CDR3 is 16 residues long. V was clipped by 4 bases and J by 0 bases; unmatched bases: 4. Germline loops: CDR1 SGHNT, CDR2 YYREEE (reference sequence). CDR3 DNA sequence: TGTGCCAGCAGCAAGGGACAGGGGACCTCTGGAAACACCATATATTTT. It is translated as CASSKGQGTSGNTIYF.

The rearrangement uses TRBV7-2 and TRBJ2-3; tentatively, D is TRBD1 or TRBD2 (5 bases each). The length of the CDR3 is 15 residues. The V end was cut by 5 bases, the J end by 0 bases, with 12 bases between. CDR1 is SGHTA and CDR2 is FQGNSA in the germline V gene. Here the CDR3 DNA reads TGTGCCAGCAGCCCAAGGGGAGCTAGCACAGATACGCAGTATTTT. Translation: CASSPRGASTDTQYF.

The rearrangement uses TRBV30 and TRBJ2-3; D remains unclear. The germline V and J ends were trimmed by 6 bases and 6 bases, with 10 bases remaining between them. The germline gives CDR1 GTSNPN, CDR2 SVGIG (reference sequence). CDR3 length equals 11 residues. Here the CDR3 reads CACGHVDTQYF. CDR3 coding DNA: TGTGCCTGTGGTCATGTGGATACGCAGTATTTT.

The CDR3 DNA reads TGTGCCAGCAGCCACGACAGGGCGGTCGCAGATACGCAGTATTTT. It yields the protein CASSHDRAVADTQYF. The chain employs TRBV11-2 and TRBJ2-3, with 7 bases matching TRBD1. V was clipped by 5 bases and J by 4 bases; unmatched bases: 9. Per the germline V gene, CDR1 is SGHAT and CDR2 is FQNNGV. The CDR3 spans 15 residues.

This clone has a handful of counts. V gene TRBV19 combines with J gene TRBJ2-3, with D perhaps TRBD2 (5 bases). The CDR3 runs 14 residues. Germline V gene data show CDR1 as LNHDA and CDR2 as SQIVND (reference sequence). Trimming took 4 bases from V and 5 from J, leaving 13 bases between them. The CDR3 DNA reads as TGTGCCAGTAGTAAAAGGGAGCGGAAAGATACGCAGTATTTT. Encoded protein: CASSKRERKDTQYF.

This rearrangement joins TRBV5-4 to TRBJ2-7, with D unclear. The V and J ends lost 0 bases and 0 bases respectively, with 7 bases between them. The CDR3 covers 14 residues. Germline V CDR1 and CDR2: SGHNT, YYREEE (reference sequence). This CDR3 reads CASSLDSSSYEQYF. For the CDR3, the DNA is TGTGCCAGCAGCTTGGACAGCAGCTCCTACGAGCAGTACTTC.

This clone was seen more than once but under ten times. This chain joins TRBV10-3 and TRBJ2-1; D is ambiguous. CDR1 ENHRY and CDR2 SYGVKD come from the germline V gene. CDR3 length: 12 residues. Trimming took off 5 bases at V and 6 bases at J, with 8 bases between the two ends. The CDR3: CAISTSGNEQFF. The CDR3 coding sequence is TGTGCCATCAGTACGTCAGGCAATGAGCAGTTCTTC.

This sequence joins TRBV4-1 and TRBJ2-7, with 8 bases lining up with TRBD2. Germline V gene sequence: CDR1 MGHRA, CDR2 YSYEKL. The CDR3 is made up of 15 amino acids. Losses at the gene ends were 4 bases for V and 2 bases for J; bases not matched to a gene: 7. The CDR3 nucleotides are TGCGCCAGCAGCCCGGGAGGGTCAGGGCCCTACGAGCAGTACTTC. Translated, it gives CASSPGGSGPYEQYF.

Comment on this clone: One junction end disagrees with the germline gene, perhaps due to a read error. The chain is built from TRBV7-2 and TRBJ2-7, with D possibly matching TRBD2 (5 bases). The germline gives CDR1 SGHTA, CDR2 FQGNSA. There are 13 residues in the CDR3. CDR3 in amino acids: CASTLRDSYEQYF. In DNA, the CDR3 is TGTGCCAGCACCTTACGGGACTCCTACGAGCAGTACTTC.

The rearrangement joins TRBV2 to TRBJ2-7; D gene ambiguous. The V gene's germline CDR1 is SNHLY and CDR2 FYNNEI. The CDR3 runs to 13 residues. Trimming removed 4 bases from V and 2 bases from J, with 9 bases in between. The CDR3 sequence: CASSVTGAYEQYF. The DNA of the CDR3 is TGTGCCAGCAGTGTCACGGGCGCCTACGAGCAGTACTTC.

This clone was seen a single time. The V gene is TRBV7-2, the J gene TRBJ1-2; D unclear. Trimming pared 4 bases from V and 5 bases from J, leaving 8 bases between. The CDR3 sequence is 12 residues long. CDR1 is SGHTA, CDR2 FQGNSA, per germline. The CDR3: CASSSDRYGYTF. In nucleotides, the CDR3 is TGTGCCAGCAGCTCAGACCGTTATGGCTACACCTTC.

This clone showed up many times. V is TRBV7-8 and J is TRBJ2-6, with unresolved D. CDR3 size: 13 residues. The germline V gene has CDR1 SGHVS and CDR2 FQNEAQ. The ends were cut back, 4 bases at V and 9 bases at J, with 10 bases in the middle. DNA for the CDR3: TGTGCCAGCAGCTCTCGACTGGGCAACGTCCTGACTTTC. Amino acids: CASSSRLGNVLTF.

This clone was counted only a few times. The rearrangement joins TRBV6-5 to TRBJ2-1, with 7 bases lining up with TRBD1. Germline CDR1 is MNHEY and CDR2 is SVGAGI. This CDR3 is 13 amino acids long. Trimming at V came to 7 bases and at J to 9 bases, leaving 9 bases not matched to a gene. In DNA form, the CDR3 reads TGTGCCAGCAAAAAGCCGACAGGGCTTGAGCAGTTCTTC. This gives the protein CASKKPTGLEQFF.

There are a few counts of this clone. This chain connects TRBV29-1 to TRBJ2-7, with D possibly matching TRBD2 (6 bases). There are 11 residues in the CDR3. Germline CDR1 SQVTM, CDR2 ANQGSEA. The V end was cut by 6 bases, the J end by 4 bases, with 10 bases between. This chain's CDR3 is CSVGGTYEQYF. The CDR3 bases are TGCAGCGTCGGGGGAACTTACGAGCAGTACTTC.

The chain's CDR3 is CATGLSREQYF. The DNA of the CDR3 is TGTGCTACAGGGTTATCTCGCGAGCAGTACTTC. The rearrangement joins TRBV28 to TRBJ2-7; tentatively, D is TRBD1 (6 bases). CDR3 length: 11 amino acids. Germline assignment: CDR1 MDHEN and CDR2 SYDVKM.

This clone was detected only a few times. This sequence joins TRBV5-4 and TRBJ2-2, with D possibly called TRBD1 or TRBD2 (5 bases each). Trimming took off 4 bases at V and 3 bases at J, with 16 bases between the two ends. Germline-derived CDR1 and CDR2 are SGHNT and YYREEE (reference sequence). CDR3 length: 16 amino acids. CDR3 protein: CASSPRDGRYTGELFF. DNA for the CDR3: TGTGCCAGCAGCCCCAGGGACGGCAGATACACCGGGGAGCTGTTTTTT.

The chain is built from TRBV7-2 and TRBJ2-1, with D possibly being TRBD1 (5 bases). Trimming left V 0 bases short and J 6 bases short, with 9 bases between. From germline, CDR1 is SGHTA and CDR2 FQGNSA. CDR3 length equals 14 residues. Here the CDR3 DNA reads TGTGCCAGCAGCTTAGCGAATCAGGGCAATGAGCAGTTCTTC. Its protein product is CASSLANQGNEQFF. Filled out from reference TRBV7-2 and TRBJ2-1, the complete variable domain reads GAGVSQSPSNKVTEKGKDVELRCDPISGHTALYWYRQSLGQGLEFLIYFQGNSAPDKSGLPSDRFSAERTGGSVSTLTIQRTQQEDSAVYLCASSLANQGNEQFFGPGTRLTVL.

This chain links TRBV6-1 with TRBJ2-7; 8 nucleotides match TRBD2. The CDR3 runs 13 residues. Germline V gene lookup returns CDR1 MNHNS and CDR2 SASEGT. V trimming: 8 bases; J trimming: 6 bases; junction bases outside the gene matches: 9. CDR3 in DNA: TGTGCCAGCGGCCTCACGGGAGGGGGCGAGCAGTACTTC. This sequence encodes CASGLTGGGEQYF.

CDR3 bases: TGTGCCAGCAGTGTGGAGGAGTGGAGGCCCGAGCAGTACTTC. Translating gives CASSVEEWRPEQYF. The chain couples TRBV6-1 to TRBJ2-7, with D possibly TRBD2 on 5 matching bases. V was trimmed by 4 bases and J by 6 bases, leaving 16 bases between them. CDR1 and CDR2 (germline): MNHNS, SASEGT. The CDR3 runs 14 residues.

This chain joins TRBV2 and TRBJ2-1, with D unresolved. Germline V gives CDR1 SNHLY, CDR2 FYNNEI. V gave up 3 bases and J gave up 4 bases, with 7 bases separating them. This CDR3 comprises 13 residues. The CDR3 bases are TGTGCCAGCAGTGACAGAGAATACAATGAGCAGTTCTTC. Translated, it gives CASSDREYNEQFF.

J is TRBJ2-2 and V is TRBV7-9, with D possibly TRBD1 on 5 matching bases. From germline, CDR1 is SEHNR and CDR2 FQNEAQ (reference sequence). This CDR3 region has 15 residues. Deletions cut 5 bases from V and 5 bases from J, with 15 bases between. The CDR3 sequence is CASSIPGRNTGELFF. The CDR3 bases are TGTGCCAGCAGCATACCAGGGCGGAATACCGGGGAGCTGTTTTTT.

In this sample, this clone turned up a few times. The chain links TRBV9 to TRBJ2-7, with D perhaps being TRBD1 or TRBD2 (5 bases each). V lost 4 bases and J lost 5, with 19 bases in between. Germline V gives CDR1 SGDLS, CDR2 YYNGEE. This CDR3 has 15 amino acids. CDR3 sequence (DNA): TGTGCCAGCAGCCCCAGAGGCGAGGGACGCCACGAGCAGTACTTC. Its translation: CASSPRGEGRHEQYF.

V is TRBV5-1 and J is TRBJ2-5; TRBD1 might be the D (5 bases). The germline V gene encodes CDR1 SGHRS and CDR2 YFSETQ. The CDR3 is 13 residues long. The germline V and J ends were trimmed by 5 bases and 3 bases, with 11 bases remaining between them. This CDR3 is CASRWGFEETQYF. CDR3 DNA: TGCGCCAGCAGGTGGGGCTTCGAAGAGACCCAGTACTTC.

Note on this clone: Germline and junction disagree at one end, which may indicate a read error. The rearrangement links TRBV4-1 to TRBJ2-1; TRBD2 agrees at 11 bases. This CDR3 comprises 16 residues. The germline CDR1 and CDR2 sequences are MGHRA and YSYEKL. This chain's CDR3 is CASSQDNLAGGVHSVF. The DNA of the CDR3 is TGCGCCAGCAGCCAAGATAACCTAGCGGGGGGCGTCCACAGCGTCTTC.

The V call is TRBV9, the J call TRBJ2-5; perhaps TRBD2 as D (5 bases). Trimming removed 0 bases from V and 4 bases from J, with 13 bases in between. The germline V gene has CDR1 SGDLS and CDR2 YYNGEE. The CDR3 has 15 amino acids. The CDR3 sequence is CASSVDPRRGETQYF. The DNA of the CDR3 is TGTGCCAGCAGCGTAGACCCACGACGGGGAGAGACCCAGTACTTC.